What follows describes a single TCR beta chain. Unmatched junction bases numbered 4, after V lost 0 bases and J lost 4 bases. Germline V lookup: CDR1 SGHRS, CDR2 YFSETQ. The CDR3 is 16 amino acids. Repertoires were generated with immunoSEQ multiplex PCR, while TCRdb's copy carries only in-frame clones and drops some. The table has over 400,000 clones, 90% seen once. Treatment reported: over 15 received Ad26.COV2.S at low or high dose, single or two shots; five or six received placebo; per-sample allocation not given. After the first vaccine or placebo injection, samples were drawn on day 63. This person who donated was an adult of 18-55 years in Boston. These data are taken from a study of Ad26.COV2.S vaccination and SARS-CoV-2 variants.

The clonotype was recovered from a person between 18 and 59 years old who received the Ad26.COV2.S COVID-19 vaccine or a placebo. The sample here was peripheral blood, taken in a trial of Ad26.COV2.S vaccine versus placebo. The gene calls are TRBV5-1 and TRBJ2-3, with 11 nucleotides matching TRBD2. The chain's CDR3 is CASSLASGRPADTQYF. The CDR3 DNA sequence: TGCGCCAGCAGCTTGGCTAGCGGGAGGCCGGCAGATACGCAGTATTTT.